The clone carrying this TCR beta chain was counted a few times. The ends were cut back, 7 bases at V and 2 bases at J, with 18 bases in the middle. CDR1 is LNHDA, CDR2 SQIVND, per germline (reference sequence). The length of the CDR3 is 16 residues. Assay: immunoSEQ multiplex PCR; the TCRdb copy retains only in-frame clones and omits some. The sample has roughly 30,000 clones; more than 75% are singletons. Time point in this sample: new active TB diagnosis, blood taken before or within 7 days of starting treatment. Each donor contributed roughly 100,000 T cells on average, unsorted. These data are taken from a study of T cells in tuberculosis. Background on the study: T cells were selected with CD1B tetramers loaded with glucose monomycolate. IGRA-negative adolescents, IGRA-positive adolescents with latent tuberculosis and adults with active tuberculosis formed this South African cohort.

Sample: PBMCs, taken at tuberculosis diagnosis. The genes are TRBV19 and TRBJ1-5; D remains ambiguous. This TCR was sampled from an adult with tuberculosis. The CDR3 sequence is CASTPGLGVGNQPQHF. The CDR3 DNA is TGTGCCAGTACCCCCGGCTTAGGAGTGGGCAATCAGCCCCAGCATTTT.